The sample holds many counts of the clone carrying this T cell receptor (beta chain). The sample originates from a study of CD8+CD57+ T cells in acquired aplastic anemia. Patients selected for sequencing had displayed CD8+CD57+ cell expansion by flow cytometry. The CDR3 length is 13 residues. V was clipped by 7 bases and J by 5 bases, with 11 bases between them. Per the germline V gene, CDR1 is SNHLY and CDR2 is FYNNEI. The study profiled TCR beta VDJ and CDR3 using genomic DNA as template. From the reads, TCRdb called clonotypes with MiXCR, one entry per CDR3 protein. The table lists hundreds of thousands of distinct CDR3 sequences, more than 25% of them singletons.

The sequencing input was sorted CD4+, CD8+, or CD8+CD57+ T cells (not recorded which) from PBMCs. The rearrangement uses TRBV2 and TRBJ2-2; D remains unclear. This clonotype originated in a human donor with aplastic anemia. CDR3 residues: CASMGTGTGELFF. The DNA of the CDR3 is TGTGCCAGCATGGGTACCGGGACCGGGGAGCTGTTTTTT.